The 19 T cell receptor beta chains reported below all come from one sample, sequenced in a study of cytomegalovirus exposure and HLA in healthy donors. Primers included in the PCR were 60 Vbeta and 13 Jbeta primers. TCRdb keeps only in-frame clones here, not all; method: immunoSEQ multiplex PCR. The sample comprises about 120,000 clones, about 78% of which are singletons, and 8.2% rests with the top ten. Sequences were obtained from PBMCs. The receptors originated from a woman aged 35 to 49 in good health and CMV-seropositive.

The gene calls are TRBV6-6 and TRBJ2-7, with a weak D call TRBD2 (5 bases). This CDR3 comprises 12 residues. The V and J ends lost 0 bases and 9 bases respectively, with 9 bases between them. The germline gives CDR1 MNHNY, CDR2 SVGAGI (reference sequence). The CDR3 DNA is TGTGCCAGCAGTTACTCGGAAGGGAGGCAGTACTTC. Residues: CASSYSEGRQYF.

A single count supports this clone. This chain connects TRBV15 to TRBJ1-5, with 7 bases that match TRBD1. The CDR3 extends over 14 amino acids. J gave up 7 bases and V 3 bases, and 6 bases lay outside the gene matches. The germline V gene has CDR1 LNHNV and CDR2 YYDKDF (reference sequence). CDR3 in amino acids: CATSRIDRVQPQHF. The DNA for the CDR3 is TGTGCCACCAGCAGGATCGACAGGGTCCAGCCCCAGCATTTT.

This clone was picked up one time. J is TRBJ2-7 and V is TRBV4-2; 7 bases agree with TRBD2. Germline CDR1 and CDR2: LGHNA and YNFKEQ. V lost 0 bases to trimming and J lost 9 bases; unmatched junction nucleotides: 11. The CDR3 contains 15 residues. This CDR3 reads CASSQDGTTTLGQYF. CDR3 DNA: TGTGCCAGCAGCCAAGATGGGACTACAACTTTGGGGCAGTACTTC.

The chain has TRBV7-9 and TRBJ1-2; TRBD1 aligns across 12 bases. Germline V gene sequence: CDR1 SEHNR, CDR2 FQNEAQ (reference sequence). V lost 5 bases to trimming and J lost 6 bases; unmatched junction nucleotides: 4. This CDR3 has 14 residues. The CDR3 is CASSPGTGGDGYTF. The CDR3 DNA is TGTGCCAGCAGCCCCGGGACAGGGGGCGATGGCTACACCTTC.

The chain has TRBV4-3 and TRBJ1-4; 7 nucleotides align to TRBD1. CDR1 and CDR2 (germline): LGHNA, YSLEER. The CDR3 is made up of 15 amino acids. V lost 0 bases to trimming and J lost 4 bases; unmatched junction nucleotides: 2. As DNA, the CDR3 is TGCGCCAGCAGCCAAGACTACAGGGGTAATGAAAAACTGTTTTTT. It codes for CASSQDYRGNEKLFF.

This clone occurred a few times. The CDR3 is CASSVDRDTNEKLFF. For the CDR3, the DNA is TGCGCCAGCAGCGTAGACAGGGATACTAATGAAAAACTGTTTTTT. The rearrangement links TRBV5-1 to TRBJ1-4; 7 positions match TRBD1. V shed 4 bases and J 2 bases; nucleotides not matched to a gene: 5. This CDR3 region has 15 residues. From germline, CDR1 is SGHRS and CDR2 YFSETQ.

Only one count was recorded for this clone. The CDR3 nucleotides are TGTGCCACCGGAATCAACAGGAACACTGAAGCTTTCTTT. Its protein product is CATGINRNTEAFF. This rearrangement joins TRBV18 to TRBJ1-1; no clear D gene. V lost 10 bases and J lost 1, with 13 bases in between. CDR1 KGHSH and CDR2 LQKENI come from the germline V gene. CDR3 size: 13 residues.

This clone is a singleton in its sample. The chain employs TRBV6-6 and TRBJ1-5, with TRBD1 as a possible D gene (5 bases). The V gene lost 2 bases and the J gene lost 8 bases, with 13 bases spanning the gap. The germline CDR1 and CDR2 sequences are MNHNY and SVGAGI (reference sequence). CDR3 size: 14 residues. Here the CDR3 DNA reads TGTGCCAGCAGTTACATCCAGGGAGGGAAGCCCCAGCATTTT. Translating it yields CASSYIQGGKPQHF.

About this clone: Distinct nucleotide sequences in the sample also encode this CDR3. The chain couples TRBV18 to TRBJ1-2, with D possibly matching TRBD1 (5 bases). Per germline, CDR1 KGHSH and CDR2 LQKENI. With 3 bases removed from V and 2 bases from J, the gap between germline ends came to 7 bases. The CDR3 is made up of 13 amino acids. CDR3 amino acids: CASSPDSNYGYTF. The CDR3 nucleotides are TGTGCCAGCTCACCCGACAGCAACTATGGCTACACCTTC.

About this clone: One junction end does not reproduce the germline sequence, and a read error may be involved. The rearrangement joins TRBV7-7 to TRBJ2-5, with TRBD1 matching 7 bases. Germline assignment: CDR1 SSHAT and CDR2 FNYEAQ (reference sequence). The CDR3 sequence is 14 residues long. The CDR3 loop reads CASSKGTVQETQYF. CDR3 coding DNA: TGTGCTAGCAGTAAAGGGACAGTCCAAGAGACCCAGTACTTC.

The chain combines TRBV4-1 with TRBJ2-7, with 8 positions matching TRBD1. Looked up from germline, CDR1 is MGHRA and CDR2 is YSYEKL. The ends lost 2 bases at V and 3 bases at J; junction bases unmatched: 9. This CDR3 is 16 amino acids long. The CDR3 region has the DNA TGCGCCAGCAGCCAAACCGGGACAGGCGGAGTCTACGAGCAGTACTTC. This translates into CASSQTGTGGVYEQYF.

In this sample, this clone turned up a few times. The V call is TRBV13, the J call TRBJ1-2, with D maybe TRBD1 (6 bases). There are 15 residues in the CDR3. The V end was cut by 1 base, the J end by 8 bases, with 17 bases between. CDR1 and CDR2 (germline): PRHDT, FYEKMQ (reference sequence). The CDR3 protein is CASSLVIRGARGYTF. Here the CDR3 DNA reads TGTGCCAGCAGCTTAGTAATTCGGGGGGCACGCGGCTACACCTTC.

The rearrangement joins TRBV4-1 to TRBJ1-6; D remains ambiguous. Trimming left V 3 bases short and J 6 bases short, with 15 bases between. The CDR3 consists of 16 residues. The germline gives CDR1 MGHRA, CDR2 YSYEKL. CDR3 residues: CASSHDGRGVNSPLHF. The CDR3, as DNA: TGCGCCAGCAGCCACGATGGACGGGGAGTTAATTCACCCCTCCACTTT.

The V gene is TRBV7-8, the J gene TRBJ2-7; the D gene is possibly TRBD1 (6 bases). V gave up 2 bases and J gave up 6 bases, with 17 bases separating them. The CDR3 consists of 15 residues. In germline, CDR1 is SGHVS, CDR2 FQNEAQ. The CDR3 nucleotides are TGTGCCAGCAGCTTATACAGGGATCCTAACGGCGAGCAGTACTTC. This sequence encodes CASSLYRDPNGEQYF.

This chain links TRBV4-1 with TRBJ2-5, with TRBD1 matching over 7 bases. J lost 1 base, V lost 3 bases, and 5 bases had no gene match. Germline V gene data show CDR1 as MGHRA and CDR2 as YSYEKL. The CDR3 covers 15 residues. The CDR3, as DNA: TGCGCCAGCAGCCAGACTCAGGGGGTCCAAGAGACCCAGTACTTC. Protein sequence: CASSQTQGVQETQYF.

The gene calls are TRBV18 and TRBJ1-5; 9 bases are shared with TRBD1. The CDR3 length is 14 residues. The V gene's germline CDR1 is KGHSH and CDR2 LQKENI. The ends lost 6 bases at V and 2 bases at J; junction bases unmatched: 2. DNA for the CDR3: TGTGCCAGCTCTCGGACAGGGGGCAATCAGCCCCAGCATTTT. Translation gives CASSRTGGNQPQHF.

The V gene is TRBV4-1, the J gene TRBJ2-1; D is unclear. Germline V gene data show CDR1 as MGHRA and CDR2 as YSYEKL. This CDR3 has 15 residues. V lost 1 base and J 1 base, leaving 8 bases between the germline ends. The CDR3, as DNA: TGCGCCAGCAGCCAAGTTATAGAATCCTACAATGAGCAGTTCTTC. Its translation: CASSQVIESYNEQFF.

CDR3 amino acids: CASGLGAGGGTQYF. The CDR3 DNA sequence: TGTGCTAGTGGTTTGGGGGCAGGCGGGGGGACCCAGTACTTC. The V and J genes are TRBV12-5 and TRBJ2-5; TRBD2 matches 7 bases. V shed 1 base and J 7 bases; nucleotides not matched to a gene: 6. The V gene's germline CDR1 is LGHNT and CDR2 FRNRAP. The CDR3 is made up of 14 amino acids.

The chain recombines TRBV10-3 with TRBJ1-2; D remains unclear. The CDR3 totals 14 residues. Germline CDR1 and CDR2: ENHRY and SYGVKD. V was pared by 0 bases and J by 4 bases, with 9 bases between. The CDR3 protein is CAISESKGSYGYTF. In nucleotides, the CDR3 is TGTGCCATCAGTGAGTCGAAAGGGAGCTATGGCTACACCTTC.